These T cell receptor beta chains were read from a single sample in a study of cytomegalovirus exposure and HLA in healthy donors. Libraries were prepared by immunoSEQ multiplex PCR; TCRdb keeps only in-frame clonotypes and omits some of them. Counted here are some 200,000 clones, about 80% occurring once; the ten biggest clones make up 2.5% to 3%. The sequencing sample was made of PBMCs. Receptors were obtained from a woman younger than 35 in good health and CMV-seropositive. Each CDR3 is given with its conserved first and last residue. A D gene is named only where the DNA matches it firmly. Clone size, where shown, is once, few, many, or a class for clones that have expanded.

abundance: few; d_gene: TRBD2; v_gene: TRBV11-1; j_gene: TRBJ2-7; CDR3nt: TGTGCCAGCAGCTCCGGGACTAGCGAGCAGTACTTC; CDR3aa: CASSSGTSEQYF
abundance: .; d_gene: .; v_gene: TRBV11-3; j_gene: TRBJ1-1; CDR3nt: TGTGCCAGCAGCTTAGGGGTCGGGGGTGAAGCTTTCTTT; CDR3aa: CASSLGVGGEAFF
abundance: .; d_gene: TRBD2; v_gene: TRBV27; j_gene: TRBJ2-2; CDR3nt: TGTGCCAGCAGTGCATGGGGAGGGTGGGGCGGGGAGCTGTTTTTT; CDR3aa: CASSAWGGWGGELFF
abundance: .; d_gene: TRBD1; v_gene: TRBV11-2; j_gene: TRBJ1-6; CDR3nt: TGTGCCAGCAACCCAATTGGGCAGGGGGCCAATTCACCCCTCCACTTT; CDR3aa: CASNPIGQGANSPLHF
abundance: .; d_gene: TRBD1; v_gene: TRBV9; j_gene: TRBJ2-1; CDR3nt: TGTGCCAGCAGCGGAGGCCAGGGGGTTTACAATGAGCAGTTCTTC; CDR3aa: CASSGGQGVYNEQFF
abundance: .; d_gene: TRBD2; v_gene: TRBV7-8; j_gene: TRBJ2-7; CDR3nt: TGTGCCAGCAGCCGAGCGGGGGGGAAAGCCTACGAGCAGTACTTC; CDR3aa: CASSRAGGKAYEQYF
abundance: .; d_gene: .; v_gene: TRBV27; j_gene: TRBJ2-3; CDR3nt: TGTGCCAGCAGTTTGATGCGGGGCACAGATACGCAGTATTTT; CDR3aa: CASSLMRGTDTQYF
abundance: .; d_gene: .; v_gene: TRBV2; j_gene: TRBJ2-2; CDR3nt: TGTGCCAGCAGTGTTGGACACGGGAACACCGGGGAGCTGTTTTTT; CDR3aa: CASSVGHGNTGELFF
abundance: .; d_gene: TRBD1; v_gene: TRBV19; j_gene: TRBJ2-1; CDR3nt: TGTGCCATAGGAGGGGGACAGGGAGACAATGAGCAGTTCTTC; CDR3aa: CAIGGGQGDNEQFF
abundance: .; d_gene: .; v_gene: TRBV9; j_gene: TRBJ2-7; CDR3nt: TGTGCCAGCAGCCCCGGTACGGACAACTTATACGAGCAGTACTTC; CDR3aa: CASSPGTDNLYEQYF
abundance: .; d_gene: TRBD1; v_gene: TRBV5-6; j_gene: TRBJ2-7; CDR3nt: TGTGCCAGCAGCCCGGACAGGGGATACGAGCAGTACTTC; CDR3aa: CASSPDRGYEQYF
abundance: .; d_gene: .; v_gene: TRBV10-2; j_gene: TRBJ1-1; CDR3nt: TGCGCCAGCAGTGAAGCCGGCAGGGGAGAGGACACTGAAGCTTTCTTT; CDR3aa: CASSEAGRGEDTEAFF
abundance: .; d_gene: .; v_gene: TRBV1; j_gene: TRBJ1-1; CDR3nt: TGCACCAGCAGCCAAGATCGCTCATATATCTTCAGCACTGAAGCTTTCTTT; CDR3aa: CTSSQDRSYIFSTEAFF
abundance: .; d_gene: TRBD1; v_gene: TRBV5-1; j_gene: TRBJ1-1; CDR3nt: TGCGCCGCTCGGGACAGGGAGAACACTGAAGCTTTCTTT; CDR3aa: CAARDRENTEAFF
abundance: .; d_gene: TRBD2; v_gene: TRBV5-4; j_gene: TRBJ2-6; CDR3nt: TGTGCCAGCAGCTCACCAACTAGCGGGGGCGCTGGGGCCAACGTCCTGACTTTC; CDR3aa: CASSSPTSGGAGANVLTF
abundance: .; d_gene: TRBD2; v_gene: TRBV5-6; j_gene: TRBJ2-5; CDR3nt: TGTGCCAGCAGCTTGGCGGGTCGAAGCGGGGGGTATCAAGAGACCCAGTACTTC; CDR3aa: CASSLAGRSGGYQETQYF
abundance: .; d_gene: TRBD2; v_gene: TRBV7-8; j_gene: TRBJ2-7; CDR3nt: TGTGCCAGCAGCTTAGGAGGGACTAACTCCTACGAGCAGTACTTC; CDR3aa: CASSLGGTNSYEQYF
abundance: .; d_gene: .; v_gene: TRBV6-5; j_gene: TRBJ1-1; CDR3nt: TGTGCCAGCAGCGGGGGGGTCGTTACTGAAGCTTTCTTT; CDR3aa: CASSGGVVTEAFF
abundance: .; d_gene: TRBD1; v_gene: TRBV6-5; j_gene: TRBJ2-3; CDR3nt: TGTGCCAGCAGGACAGGGGATACGCAGTATTTT; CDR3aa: CASRTGDTQYF
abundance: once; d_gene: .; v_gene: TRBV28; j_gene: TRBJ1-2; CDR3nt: TGTGCCAGCAGTTTACGGCAGGGTTATGGCTACACCTTC; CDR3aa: CASSLRQGYGYTF
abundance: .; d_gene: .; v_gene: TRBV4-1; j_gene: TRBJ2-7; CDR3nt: TGCGCCAGCAGCCAAACAGGTTACTACGAGCAGTACTTC; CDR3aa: CASSQTGYYEQYF
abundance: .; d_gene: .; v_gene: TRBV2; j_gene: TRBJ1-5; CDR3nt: TGTGCCAGCAGTGGACAGTTAGGTGTCAATCAGCCCCAGCATTTT; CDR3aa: CASSGQLGVNQPQHF
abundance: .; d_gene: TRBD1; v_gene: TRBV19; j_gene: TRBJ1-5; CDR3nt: TGTGCCAGTAGTAGGGGACAGGGGGCGAATAGCAATCAGCCCCAGCATTTT; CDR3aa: CASSRGQGANSNQPQHF
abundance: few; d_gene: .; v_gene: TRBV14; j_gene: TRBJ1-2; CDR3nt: TGTGCCAGCAGCCTGGGAGACTATGGCTACACCTTC; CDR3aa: CASSLGDYGYTF
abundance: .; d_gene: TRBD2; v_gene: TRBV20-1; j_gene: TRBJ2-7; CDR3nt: TGCAGTGCTGGACTAGCGGACGAGCAGTACTTC; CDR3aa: CSAGLADEQYF
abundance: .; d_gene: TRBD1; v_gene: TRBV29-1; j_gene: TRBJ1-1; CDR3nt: TGCAGCGTAGTGGGACAGGGGAGCACTGAAGCTTTCTTT; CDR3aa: CSVVGQGSTEAFF
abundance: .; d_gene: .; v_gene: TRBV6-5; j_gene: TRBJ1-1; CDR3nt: TGTGCCAGCAGTTACTCACGGGGAAACACTGAAGCTTTCTTT; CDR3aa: CASSYSRGNTEAFF
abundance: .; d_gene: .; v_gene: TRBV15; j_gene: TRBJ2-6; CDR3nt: TGTGCCACCAGCAGAGATTCAACTGGGGCCAACGTCCTGACTTTC; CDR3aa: CATSRDSTGANVLTF
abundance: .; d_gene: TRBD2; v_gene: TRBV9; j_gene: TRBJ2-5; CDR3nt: TGTGCCAGCAGCGTAGGCAGCGGGGGGGCCGTAGAGACCCAGTACTTC; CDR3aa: CASSVGSGGAVETQYF
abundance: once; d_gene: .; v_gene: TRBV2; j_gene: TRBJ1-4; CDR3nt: TGTGCCAGCAGGAGCGGCTCATCTAATGAAAAACTGTTTTTT; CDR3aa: CASRSGSSNEKLFF
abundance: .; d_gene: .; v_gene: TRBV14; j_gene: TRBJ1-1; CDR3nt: TGTGCCAGCAGCCAAGAAGTAGCTCGTAGAGAAGGTACTGAAGCTTTCTTT; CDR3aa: CASSQEVARREGTEAFF
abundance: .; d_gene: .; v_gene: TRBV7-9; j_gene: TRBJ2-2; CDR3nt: TGTGCCAGCAGAGAGGACAAGTGGGACACGAACACCGGGGAGCTGTTTTTT; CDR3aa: CASREDKWDTNTGELFF
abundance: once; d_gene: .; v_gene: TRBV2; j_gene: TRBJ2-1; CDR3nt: TGTGCCAGCAACAGGGAAAGCTCCTACAATGAGCAGTTCTTC; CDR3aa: CASNRESSYNEQFF
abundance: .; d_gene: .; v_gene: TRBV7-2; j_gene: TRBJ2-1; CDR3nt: TGTGCCAGCAGCTTTGTGGGCCAGAGTTACAATGAGCAGTTCTTC; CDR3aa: CASSFVGQSYNEQFF
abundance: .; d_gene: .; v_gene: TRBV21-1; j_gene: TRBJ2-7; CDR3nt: TGTGCCAGCAGCAAAGGTAAAATTGAAGGGACACGGTGCTACGAGCAGTACTTC; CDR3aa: CASSKGKIEGTRCYEQYF
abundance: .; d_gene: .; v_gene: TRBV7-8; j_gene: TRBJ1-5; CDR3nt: TGTGCCAGCAGCTTAGGGGCAGGCCCCAATCAGCCCCAGCATTTT; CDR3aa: CASSLGAGPNQPQHF
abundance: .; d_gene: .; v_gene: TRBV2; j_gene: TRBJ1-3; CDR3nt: TGTGCCAGCAGTGAGGGCTTCTCTGGAAACACCATATATTTT; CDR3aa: CASSEGFSGNTIYF
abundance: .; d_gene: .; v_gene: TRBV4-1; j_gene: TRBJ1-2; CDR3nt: TGCGCCAGCAGCCAATCATTTCAGGGGTCGAACTATGGCTACACCTTC; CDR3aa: CASSQSFQGSNYGYTF
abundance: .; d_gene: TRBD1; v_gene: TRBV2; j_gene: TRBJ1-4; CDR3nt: TGTGCCAGCAGCTGGGACAGGGACCTGTTTTTT; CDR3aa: CASSWDRDLFF
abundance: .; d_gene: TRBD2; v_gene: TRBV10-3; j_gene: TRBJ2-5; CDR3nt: TGTGCCATCAGTGAACTAGCGGACTCGGCAAGGGAGACCCAGTACTTC; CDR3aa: CAISELADSARETQYF
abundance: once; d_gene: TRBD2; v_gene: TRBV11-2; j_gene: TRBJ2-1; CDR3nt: TGTGCCAGCAGCCCGGGACTAGCGGGGCAGTTCTTC; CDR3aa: CASSPGLAGQFF
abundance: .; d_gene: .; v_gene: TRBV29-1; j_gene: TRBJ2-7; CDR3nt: TGCAGCGTTGAAGATACGGATCAGGCAGCTCGGCAGTACTTC; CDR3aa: CSVEDTDQAARQYF
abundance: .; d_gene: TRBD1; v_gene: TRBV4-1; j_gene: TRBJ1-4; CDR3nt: TGCGCCAGCAGCCTCCAGACAGGGGGCGGATTAGGTGAAAAACTGTTTTTT; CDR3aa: CASSLQTGGGLGEKLFF
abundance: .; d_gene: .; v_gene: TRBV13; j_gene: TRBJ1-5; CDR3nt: TGTGCCAGCAGCCAGGGGCACCTCAATCAGCCCCAGCATTTT; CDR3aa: CASSQGHLNQPQHF
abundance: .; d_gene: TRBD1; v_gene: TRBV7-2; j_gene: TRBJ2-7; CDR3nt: TGTGCCAGCAGCTTACTGCAGGGGGCTACCTACGAGCAGTACTTC; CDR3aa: CASSLLQGATYEQYF
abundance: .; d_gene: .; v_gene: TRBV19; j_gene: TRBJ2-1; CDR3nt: TGTGCCAGTAGTCCGTATGGCGGGGCCGGGGCCTACAATGAGCAGTTCTTC; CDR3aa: CASSPYGGAGAYNEQFF
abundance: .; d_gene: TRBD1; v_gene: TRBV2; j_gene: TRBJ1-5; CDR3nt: TGTGCCAGCGGACAGGGAGGGAGAAATCAGCCCCAGCATTTT; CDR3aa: CASGQGGRNQPQHF
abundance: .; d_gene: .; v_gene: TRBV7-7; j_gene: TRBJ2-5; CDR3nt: TGTGCCAGCAGCCCGAGGGGGGGCGGGCAGACCCAGTACTTC; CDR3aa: CASSPRGGGQTQYF
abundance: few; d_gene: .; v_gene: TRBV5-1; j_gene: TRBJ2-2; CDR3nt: TGCGCCAGCTATGGACTACTCACCGGGGAGCTGTTTTTT; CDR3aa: CASYGLLTGELFF
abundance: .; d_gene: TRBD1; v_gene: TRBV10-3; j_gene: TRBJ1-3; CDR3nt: TGTGCCATCAGGGACTGGGACAGCCGCTCTGGAAACACCATATATTTT; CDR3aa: CAIRDWDSRSGNTIYF
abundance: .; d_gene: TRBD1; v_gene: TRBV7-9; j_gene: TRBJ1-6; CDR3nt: TGTGCCAGCAGCTTAGGATGGACAGGGGATAATTCACCCCTCCACTTT; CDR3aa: CASSLGWTGDNSPLHF
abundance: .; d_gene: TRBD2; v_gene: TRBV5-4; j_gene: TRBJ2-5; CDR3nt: TGTGCCAGCAGCTTGGGACTAGCGGGGGAAGAGACCCAGTACTTC; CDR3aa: CASSLGLAGEETQYF
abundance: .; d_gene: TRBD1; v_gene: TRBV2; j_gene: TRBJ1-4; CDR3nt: TGTGCCAGCAGTGAAAGGGGGACAGGAGAAAAACTGTTTTTT; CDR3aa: CASSERGTGEKLFF